The rows below give T cell receptor beta chains drawn from one sample of a study of identifying expanded T cells in peripheral blood. Only in-frame clones appear in the TCRdb table, and some are missing; sequencing was by immunoSEQ multiplex PCR. There are 100,000 to 150,000 clones in the sample; roughly 90% occur only once, and 8.4% lies in the top ten. The sequencing input was blood. These receptors came from a person between 18 and 70 years old in good health. The CDR3 runs from the conserved cysteine through the conserved F or W. A D gene is named only where the DNA matches it firmly. A clone size is listed for some rows: how often the clone was seen (once, few, many), or a class if it is expanded.

abundance: .; v_gene: TRBV5-4; d_gene: .; j_gene: TRBJ1-1; CDR3aa: CASSSSYGNTEAFF; CDR3nt: TGTGCCAGCAGCTCCTCTTATGGAAACACTGAAGCTTTCTTT
abundance: .; v_gene: TRBV6-6; d_gene: TRBD1; j_gene: TRBJ1-2; CDR3aa: CASSPRTGNYGYTF; CDR3nt: TGTGCCAGCAGTCCGCGGACAGGGAACTATGGCTACACCTTC
abundance: few; v_gene: TRBV5-1; d_gene: .; j_gene: TRBJ2-3; CDR3aa: CASSLYEDTQYF; CDR3nt: TGCGCCAGCAGCTTGTACGAAGATACGCAGTATTTT
abundance: once; v_gene: TRBV10-1; d_gene: TRBD2; j_gene: TRBJ2-7; CDR3aa: CASSDGLAGVGEQYF; CDR3nt: TGCGCCAGCAGCGACGGACTAGCGGGAGTCGGCGAGCAGTACTTC
abundance: .; v_gene: TRBV7-6; d_gene: .; j_gene: TRBJ2-5; CDR3aa: CASTDGAVETQYF; CDR3nt: TGTGCCAGCACGGACGGGGCCGTGGAGACCCAGTACTTC
abundance: .; v_gene: TRBV28; d_gene: TRBD1; j_gene: TRBJ2-2; CDR3aa: CASSRRQGYAGELFF; CDR3nt: TGTGCCAGCAGTCGACGACAGGGTTATGCCGGGGAGCTGTTTTTT
abundance: .; v_gene: TRBV27; d_gene: .; j_gene: TRBJ2-1; CDR3aa: CASSAPKLGVTGNYNEQFF; CDR3nt: TGTGCCAGCAGTGCGCCTAAATTGGGGGTCACAGGGAACTACAATGAGCAGTTCTTC
abundance: .; v_gene: TRBV11-3; d_gene: .; j_gene: TRBJ2-1; CDR3aa: CASSSTRGVNEQFF; CDR3nt: TGTGCCAGCAGCTCAACCCGAGGGGTAAATGAGCAGTTCTTC
abundance: .; v_gene: TRBV4-3; d_gene: TRBD2; j_gene: TRBJ2-1; CDR3aa: CASSQGLAGDLQFF; CDR3nt: TGCGCCAGCAGCCAGGGACTAGCGGGGGATCTGCAGTTCTTC
abundance: .; v_gene: TRBV30; d_gene: .; j_gene: TRBJ2-1; CDR3aa: CAWSSRGMSSYNEQFF; CDR3nt: TGTGCCTGGAGTTCTCGGGGGATGAGCTCCTACAATGAGCAGTTCTTC
abundance: once; v_gene: TRBV6-1; d_gene: TRBD1; j_gene: TRBJ2-5; CDR3aa: CASSDHRGRRPVTQYF; CDR3nt: TGTGCCAGCAGTGACCACAGGGGGCGCAGGCCTGTGACCCAGTACTTC
abundance: few; v_gene: TRBV12-5; d_gene: TRBD1; j_gene: TRBJ2-4; CDR3aa: CASGLRPGQRIQYF; CDR3nt: TGTGCTAGTGGTTTGCGGCCGGGACAGCGCATTCAGTACTTC
abundance: few; v_gene: TRBV27; d_gene: TRBD1; j_gene: TRBJ1-5; CDR3aa: CASSGVGRGVIQPQHF; CDR3nt: TGTGCCAGCAGTGGTGTGGGCAGGGGGGTGATTCAGCCCCAGCATTTT
abundance: .; v_gene: TRBV5-1; d_gene: TRBD1; j_gene: TRBJ2-7; CDR3aa: CASSFRDRDYEQYF; CDR3nt: TGCGCCAGCAGCTTTCGGGACAGGGACTACGAGCAGTACTTC
abundance: .; v_gene: TRBV20-1; d_gene: .; j_gene: TRBJ1-1; CDR3aa: CSAYLNTEAFF; CDR3nt: TGCAGTGCTTATCTGAACACTGAAGCTTTCTTT
abundance: .; v_gene: TRBV28; d_gene: .; j_gene: TRBJ2-7; CDR3aa: CASSLRGPYEQYF; CDR3nt: TGTGCCAGCAGTTTGCGGGGCCCCTACGAGCAGTACTTC
abundance: .; v_gene: TRBV4-1; d_gene: .; j_gene: TRBJ2-3; CDR3aa: CASSQAPPGPGFLDTQYF; CDR3nt: TGCGCCAGCAGCCAAGCCCCCCCGGGACCGGGGTTTTTAGATACGCAGTATTTT
abundance: once; v_gene: TRBV27; d_gene: TRBD1; j_gene: TRBJ2-7; CDR3aa: CASIKDRVSYEQYF; CDR3nt: TGTGCCAGCATCAAGGACAGGGTCTCCTACGAGCAGTACTTC
abundance: .; v_gene: TRBV7-3; d_gene: .; j_gene: TRBJ1-2; CDR3aa: CASSLGPAGVGYTF; CDR3nt: TGTGCCAGCAGCTTAGGGCCGGCGGGGGTAGGCTACACCTTC
abundance: .; v_gene: TRBV4-3; d_gene: .; j_gene: TRBJ1-4; CDR3aa: CASSRRATNEKLFF; CDR3nt: TGCGCCAGCAGCCGAAGGGCAACTAATGAAAAACTGTTTTTT
abundance: .; v_gene: TRBV4-3; d_gene: .; j_gene: TRBJ1-2; CDR3aa: CASSQENYGREAGYTF; CDR3nt: TGCGCCAGCAGCCAAGAAAACTACGGCAGGGAGGCGGGCTACACCTTC
abundance: .; v_gene: TRBV7-9; d_gene: .; j_gene: TRBJ2-7; CDR3aa: CASSRTFPGGPSYEQYF; CDR3nt: TGTGCCAGCAGCCGCACCTTTCCTGGGGGGCCATCCTACGAGCAGTACTTC